Each of the 17 T cell receptor beta chains below was sequenced from the same sample in a study of T cells after yellow fever vaccination. TCRdb recomputed calls from the 5' RACE reads with MiXCR, one row per CDR3 protein. The sample carries about 220,000 distinct CDR3 sequences, approximately 6.8% recorded once. Sequences were derived from CD4+ T cells sorted from PBMCs, sampled on the day of the yellow fever booster vaccination. Receptor source: a man aged 25 to 45 who received the YFV17D yellow fever vaccine.

This clonotype was seen many times. The V and J genes are TRBV21-1 and TRBJ1-1; the table's D gene call, TRBD1, was not cross checked with the DNA. TRBV21-1 is recorded as a pseudogene. CDR3 length: 16 amino acids. This CDR3 reads CASSTHRGRGPTEAFF. In DNA form, the CDR3 reads TGTGCCAGCAGCACCCACAGGGGGCGAGGTCCCACTGAAGCTTTCTTT.

The V and J genes are TRBV20-1 and TRBJ1-4; 7 bases map to TRBD1. With 0 bases clipped from V and 7 bases from J, the junction kept 5 bases outside the gene matches. This CDR3 region has 14 residues. Germline V gene lookup returns CDR1 DFQATT and CDR2 SNEGSKA (reference sequence). DNA for the CDR3: TGCAGTGCTAGAGACCAGGGGGGAGGTGAAAAACTGTTTTTT. Its translation: CSARDQGGGEKLFF.

J is TRBJ2-2 and V is TRBV7-2, with D perhaps TRBD2 (6 bases). The CDR3 extends over 15 amino acids. Germline V gene sequence: CDR1 SGHTA, CDR2 FQGNSA. Deletions cut 7 bases from V and 0 bases from J, with 12 bases between. CDR3 loop: CASTNRTTNTGELFF. DNA of the CDR3: TGTGCCAGCACCAACCGGACTACGAACACCGGGGAGCTGTTTTTT.

The V gene is TRBV5-1, the J gene TRBJ2-5, with 8 bases aligning to TRBD1. The J segment lost 5 bases and the V segment lost 4 bases, leaving 10 bases of the junction unmatched. CDR1 is SGHRS and CDR2 is YFSETQ in the germline V gene. This CDR3 has 15 residues. Here the CDR3 reads CASSAGQGPKETQYF. For the CDR3, the DNA is TGCGCCAGCAGCGCCGGACAGGGACCGAAGGAGACCCAGTACTTC.

Notes on this clonotype: At one end the junction does not follow the germline gene, possibly because of a read error. This chain uses TRBV5-1 with TRBJ2-5; maybe TRBD2 (6 bases). The CDR3 totals 17 residues. CDR1 is SGHRS and CDR2 is YFSETQ in the germline V gene. CDR3 in DNA: TGCTCCAGCAGCTTGGTCGGCGGGGTTTCGTACCAAGAGACCCAGTACTTC. Translating gives CSSSLVGGVSYQETQYF.

This clonotype appeared many times. The V and J genes are TRBV6-1 and TRBJ2-1; a weak D match, TRBD2 (5 bases). This CDR3 comprises 13 residues. V was trimmed by 5 bases and J by 5 bases, leaving 10 bases between them. From germline, CDR1 is MNHNS and CDR2 SASEGT. The CDR3 DNA reads TGTGCCAGCAGTCGGGAAATGGACAATGAGCAGTTCTTC. Translating gives CASSREMDNEQFF.

This clonotype was recorded at least ten times. The chain joins TRBV20-1 to TRBJ1-1; D is unresolved. Between the trimmed V and J ends, which lost 4 bases and 3 bases, there was a span of 18 bases. CDR1 and CDR2 from the germline V gene are DFQATT and SNEGSKA (reference sequence). The CDR3 spans 15 residues. The CDR3 bases are TGCAGTGCTACCACCCTCTTACACGCGTACACTGAAGCTTTCTTT. Translating it yields CSATTLLHAYTEAFF.

This clonotype was seen ten or more times. V usage is TRBV11-2 and J usage is TRBJ2-3, with TRBD2 matching 11 bases. Germline-derived CDR1 and CDR2 are SGHAT and FQNNGV. This CDR3 is 16 amino acids long. Losses at the gene ends were 5 bases for V and 0 bases for J; bases not matched to a gene: 4. CDR3 sequence (DNA): TGTGCCAGCAGCCCGAGACTAGCGGGAAGCACAGATACGCAGTATTTT. Residues: CASSPRLAGSTDTQYF.

The rearrangement uses TRBV6-5 and TRBJ2-3; the match to TRBD2 covers 8 bases. Germline CDR1 MNHEY, CDR2 SVGAGI. This CDR3 has 16 residues. V lost 8 bases to trimming and J lost 4 bases; unmatched junction nucleotides: 14. The CDR3 here is CASRLSGAPLSDTQYF. DNA for the CDR3: TGTGCCAGCCGCCTTAGCGGGGCCCCCCTCTCAGATACGCAGTATTTT.

This clonotype was seen a handful of times. The rearrangement links TRBV7-2 to TRBJ2-6; D gene uncertain. Deletions cut 4 bases from V and 4 bases from J, with 5 bases between. The CDR3 is 13 amino acids. CDR1 and CDR2 from the germline V gene are SGHTA and FQGNSA. The CDR3 is CASSSVGANVLTF. The CDR3 nucleotides read TGTGCCAGCAGCTCCGTGGGGGCCAACGTCCTGACTTTC.

This clonotype was found many times. V is TRBV29-1 and J is TRBJ2-7; 11 positions match TRBD2. V was clipped by 6 bases and J by 4 bases; unmatched bases: 5. Germline loops: CDR1 SQVTM, CDR2 ANQGSEA. The CDR3 extends over 13 amino acids. The CDR3 loop is CSVVAGGPYEQYF. The CDR3 region has the DNA TGCAGCGTAGTAGCGGGAGGGCCTTACGAGCAGTACTTC.

In its sample, this clonotype was seen many times. The chain employs TRBV20-1 and TRBJ2-7; no firm D call. The CDR3 consists of 18 residues. Per germline, CDR1 DFQATT and CDR2 SNEGSKA (reference sequence). Trimming took 3 bases from V and 0 from J, leaving 24 bases between them. CDR3 protein: CSASPETPAHSGSYEQYF. Written as DNA, the CDR3 is TGCAGTGCTAGCCCAGAGACCCCTGCCCACAGTGGCTCCTACGAGCAGTACTTC.

Ten or more counts support this clonotype. The chain links TRBV5-1 to TRBJ2-3, with D uncertain. This CDR3 spans 15 amino acids. V lost 1 base, J lost 5 bases, and 14 bases lay in between. The V gene's germline CDR1 is SGHRS and CDR2 YFSETQ. DNA for the CDR3: TGCGCCAGCAGCTTGCCGCATGGGGTAGGAGATACGCAGTATTTT. This encodes CASSLPHGVGDTQYF.

The chain joins TRBV12-3 or TRBV12-4 to TRBJ2-7; TRBD2 matches at 11 bases. V shed 0 bases, J shed 7 bases, and the junction held 8 bases outside the gene matches. The CDR3 sequence is 16 residues long. CDR3 DNA: TGTGCCAGCAGTTTAGCTTTAGCGGGAGGGCAGCGGGAGCAGTACTTC. Amino acid sequence: CASSLALAGGQREQYF.

The table lists this clonotype with many counts. V gene TRBV19 combines with J gene TRBJ2-5, with TRBD1 matching over 8 bases. V gave up 8 bases and J gave up 5 bases; unmatched junction bases: 10. CDR1 LNHDA and CDR2 SQIVND come from the germline V gene (reference sequence). The CDR3 length is 14 residues. For the CDR3, the DNA is TGTGCCAGTCGCAGGGGGCTTCCGGGGGAGACCCAGTACTTC. It codes for CASRRGLPGETQYF.

This clonotype has just a few counts. The rearrangement links TRBV12-3 or TRBV12-4 to TRBJ2-2; D remains unclear. The CDR3 totals 13 residues. Deletions cut 6 bases from V and 5 bases from J, with 10 bases between. CDR3 DNA: TGTGCCAGCAGACCGTCTAGGACCGGGGAGCTGTTTTTT. Residues: CASRPSRTGELFF.

This clonotype came up many times. V is TRBV6-1 and J is TRBJ2-1, with 7 bases aligning to TRBD1. The CDR3 is 15 residues long. Germline trimming cut 6 bases from V and 0 bases from J; bases unmatched to any gene: 5. Germline lookup yields CDR1 MNHNS and CDR2 SASEGT. This CDR3 reads CASSLDRASYNEQFF. As DNA, the CDR3 is TGTGCCAGCAGCCTCGACAGGGCCTCCTACAATGAGCAGTTCTTC.